The clone carrying this T cell receptor (beta chain) is medium-sized (0.01 to 0.1%). The data originate from a study of blood T cell repertoires in COVID-19. For the study at large: Material from acute and convalescent COVID-19 was sourced from the United States, Italy and Spain. In each case, the material was cDNA or gDNA derived from T cells, B-cell-depleted T cells, or PBMCs.

Original methodology: Quantification of nucleated cells was approximated via reference gene primer amplification. Repertoires were generated with immunoSEQ multiplex PCR, while TCRdb's copy carries only in-frame clones and drops some. Clonal size and the V and J genes are those of that table, whereas D and trimming came from the DNA. Here the sample spans under 150,000 clones, approximately 80% being singletons. Trimming shortened V by 3 bases and J by 3 bases, and 4 bases separated the two germline ends. The CDR3 has 11 residues. Per the germline V gene, CDR1 is SGHKS and CDR2 is YYEKEE (reference sequence).

The sample comprised peripheral blood. This receptor was obtained from a woman aged 45-65 years with acute or convalescent COVID-19. The V call is TRBV5-5, the J call TRBJ2-7; no clear D. CDR3 DNA sequence: TGTGCCAGCAGCTATATCTACGAGCAGTACTTC. Protein: CASSYIYEQYF.